This T cell receptor (beta chain) was identified in a study of radiotherapy plus CTLA-4 blockade in lung cancer (dated by TCRdb to between 2017 and 2018). At the level of the whole study: Among the enrolled patients, about 19% had an objective response, and roughly 30% reached disease control.

The method was the immunoSEQ multiplex PCR assay. In TCRdb, the immuneACCESS table is reduced to in-frame sequences with V and J assigned. These tables do not hold every clone; where another copy was compared, an unresolved V gene accounts for under half, and the others remain unexplained. The sample includes tens of thousands of clones, with over 70% observed a single time. The top ten clonotypes cover 22% of the sample. The study evaluated CTLA-4 blockade (ipilimumab) given together with focal radiation therapy in patients who had chemo-refractory metastatic non-small-cell lung cancer. As to this clone: Its antigen remains undetermined. Base qualities are not recorded, but no much larger clone differs from it by a single base. Different DNA sequences within this sample yield the same CDR3.

CDR1 and CDR2 are read off the germline V gene as MDHEN and SYDVKM. From cysteine to phenylalanine, the CDR3 is 11 amino acids long. CDR3 DNA is the only sequence kept; it has 33 bases, read in frame from the first base. What the authors observed across the whole study: After treatment with radiotherapy and ipilimumab, TCR clones that came from tumors expanded in the peripheral blood. Increased serum interferon-beta after radiation, together with early dynamic changes in blood T cell clones, were reported to be the strongest predictors of response.

The receptor was derived from a human donor with non-small cell lung cancer whose response to radiotherapy plus ipilimumab could not be evaluated. Some clones in this sample may be carry-over from other donors' samples. The material sequenced was peripheral blood, taken from a patient treated with radiotherapy plus ipilimumab. The chain was built from TRBV28 and TRBJ1-1; TRBD1 is perhaps the D gene, given 6 matching bases. The base sequence is TGTGCATCACAGGGCGGAACTGAAGCTTTCTTT. The resulting protein is CASQGGTEAFF.